The TCR beta chain described here comes from a study of PD-1 blockade in classical Hodgkin lymphoma. Study conclusions and caveats: When set against healthy donors, newly diagnosed patients were reported to show lower baseline TCR diversity. A significant rise in TCR diversity was seen by C4D1 for CD4+ cells but not for CD8+ cells. Patients newly diagnosed and complete responders had comparable baseline diversity.

Trimming took 2 bases from V and 2 from J, leaving 8 bases between them. This CDR3 contains 14 residues. Per germline, CDR1 MNHEY and CDR2 SVGAGI. Remarks on this clone: What it binds is unknown.

The time point was: cycle 4 day 1 (C4D1), after more than 5 weeks of nivolumab. Each of the patients experienced relapse following autologous stem cell transplantation, and their brentuximab vedotin exposure differed. Data came from immunoSEQ multiplex PCR; TCRdb stores just in-frame clones and leaves some out. Of over 85,000 clones listed, about 92% are singletons. The chain carries TRBV6-5 and TRBJ2-3; D ambiguous. Sequencing was performed on peripheral blood mononuclear cells (PBMCs), taken before the fourth cycle of nivolumab. The receptor's source is a human donor with classical Hodgkin lymphoma. The CDR3 sequence is CASSYAAYTDTQYF. Written as DNA, the CDR3 is TGTGCCAGCAGTTACGCGGCTTACACAGATACGCAGTATTTT.